Listed below are T cell receptor beta chains from one sample, sequenced in a study of cytomegalovirus exposure and HLA in healthy donors. Profiled with immunoSEQ multiplex PCR; TCRdb holds only in-frame clones, not every one. The listing records over 200,000 clones. The sample comprised PBMCs. All receptors derive from a young woman in good health and CMV-seropositive. The CDR3 runs from the conserved cysteine through the conserved F or W. D genes are given only for firm matches.

j_call: TRBJ1-1
v_call: TRBV6-4
d_call: -
cdr3_aa: CASSDSGTRDRSRAFF
cdr3_nt: TGTGCCAGCAGTGACTCAGGGACAAGGGATAGAAGTCGAGCTTTCTTT

j_call: TRBJ1-5
v_call: TRBV30
d_call: -
cdr3_aa: CAWSPVNGNQPQHF
cdr3_nt: TGTGCCTGGAGTCCAGTAAATGGCAATCAGCCCCAGCATTTT

j_call: TRBJ1-1
v_call: TRBV5-4
d_call: -
cdr3_aa: CASSLGGARTEAFF
cdr3_nt: TGTGCCAGCAGCTTGGGCGGGGCAAGAACTGAAGCTTTCTTT

j_call: TRBJ1-1
v_call: TRBV29-1
d_call: -
cdr3_aa: CSTEVGSTEAFF
cdr3_nt: TGTTCGACGGAGGTAGGGTCCACTGAAGCTTTCTTT

j_call: TRBJ2-5
v_call: TRBV4-1
d_call: TRBD2
cdr3_aa: CASSPPSGRETQYF
cdr3_nt: TGCGCCAGCAGCCCTCCTAGCGGGAGGGAGACCCAGTACTTC

j_call: TRBJ1-1
v_call: TRBV2
d_call: -
cdr3_aa: CASSELREVKAFF
cdr3_nt: TGTGCCAGCAGTGAATTGAGGGAGGTGAAGGCTTTCTTT

j_call: TRBJ2-3
v_call: TRBV28
d_call: TRBD2
cdr3_aa: CASTLPGLAEERAQYF
cdr3_nt: TGTGCCAGCACTCTGCCGGGACTAGCGGAGGAACGGGCGCAGTATTTT

j_call: TRBJ2-2
v_call: TRBV18
d_call: -
cdr3_aa: CASLLNTGELFF
cdr3_nt: TGTGCCAGCTTACTTAACACCGGGGAGCTGTTTTTT

j_call: TRBJ1-1
v_call: TRBV11-2
d_call: TRBD1
cdr3_aa: CASSYGTANTEAFF
cdr3_nt: TGTGCCAGCAGCTACGGGACAGCGAACACTGAAGCTTTCTTT

j_call: TRBJ2-7
v_call: TRBV6-5
d_call: -
cdr3_aa: CASTKGRSYEQYF
cdr3_nt: TGTGCCAGCACGAAGGGGAGGAGCTACGAGCAGTACTTC

j_call: TRBJ2-3
v_call: TRBV7-2
d_call: -
cdr3_aa: CASSNGGPLSTDTQYF
cdr3_nt: TGTGCCAGCAGCAATGGCGGGCCCCTAAGCACAGATACGCAGTATTTT

j_call: TRBJ1-2
v_call: TRBV18
d_call: TRBD1
cdr3_aa: CASSYTGDGGYTF
cdr3_nt: TGTGCCAGCTCGTATACAGGGGATGGTGGCTACACCTTC

j_call: TRBJ2-7
v_call: TRBV19
d_call: TRBD1
cdr3_aa: CASSIRGTGGDEQYF
cdr3_nt: TGTGCCAGTAGTATAAGGGGGACAGGGGGCGACGAGCAGTACTTC

j_call: TRBJ2-4
v_call: TRBV15
d_call: -
cdr3_aa: CATSRELAVDF
cdr3_nt: TGTGCCACCAGCAGAGAATTGGCAGTGGACTTC

j_call: TRBJ2-1
v_call: TRBV5-1
d_call: -
cdr3_aa: CASSLFGDTNEQFF
cdr3_nt: TGCGCCAGCAGCCTTTTCGGGGACACCAATGAGCAGTTCTTC

j_call: TRBJ1-2
v_call: TRBV7-2
d_call: -
cdr3_aa: CASSLGAGVTNYGYTF
cdr3_nt: TGTGCCAGCAGCTTAGGGGCAGGGGTGACTAACTATGGCTACACCTTC

j_call: TRBJ2-3
v_call: TRBV7-2
d_call: TRBD2
cdr3_aa: CASSLGTSGRSTDTQYF
cdr3_nt: TGTGCCAGCAGCTTGGGGACTAGCGGGAGGAGCACAGATACGCAGTATTTT

j_call: TRBJ2-7
v_call: TRBV7-7
d_call: TRBD1
cdr3_aa: CASSEARDRASYEQYF
cdr3_nt: TGTGCCAGCAGCGAGGCCCGGGACAGGGCCTCCTACGAGCAGTACTTC

j_call: TRBJ2-7
v_call: TRBV6-5
d_call: TRBD1
cdr3_aa: CASRIRTGTYEQYF
cdr3_nt: TGTGCCAGCAGAATTAGGACAGGGACCTACGAGCAGTACTTC

j_call: TRBJ1-2
v_call: TRBV5-4
d_call: -
cdr3_aa: CASSPLGTANYGYTF
cdr3_nt: TGTGCCAGCAGCCCACTAGGTACGGCGAACTATGGCTACACCTTC

j_call: TRBJ2-5
v_call: TRBV5-1
d_call: TRBD2
cdr3_aa: CASSRTSAQETQYF
cdr3_nt: TGCGCCAGCAGCCGTACTAGCGCCCAAGAGACCCAGTACTTC

j_call: TRBJ1-4
v_call: TRBV7-8
d_call: -
cdr3_aa: CASSLGHLEEKLFF
cdr3_nt: TGTGCCAGCAGCTTAGGACACCTCGAAGAAAAACTGTTTTTT

j_call: TRBJ2-3
v_call: TRBV19
d_call: TRBD2
cdr3_aa: CASSIVGQRGVTDTQYF
cdr3_nt: TGTGCCAGTAGTATCGTCGGGCAGCGGGGGGTCACAGATACGCAGTATTTT

j_call: TRBJ2-5
v_call: TRBV10-3
d_call: -
cdr3_aa: CAISESRLRRGQETQYF
cdr3_nt: TGTGCCATCAGTGAGTCGAGACTCAGGAGGGGCCAAGAGACCCAGTACTTC

j_call: TRBJ2-7
v_call: TRBV19
d_call: TRBD2
cdr3_aa: CASSPYGSGRPDSYEQYF
cdr3_nt: TGTGCCAGTAGCCCATATGGGAGCGGGAGGCCCGACTCCTACGAGCAGTACTTC

j_call: TRBJ2-2
v_call: TRBV11-2
d_call: -
cdr3_aa: CASSLVEFLANTGELFF
cdr3_nt: TGTGCCAGCAGCTTAGTGGAGTTTCTCGCGAACACCGGGGAGCTGTTTTTT

j_call: TRBJ1-1
v_call: TRBV29-1
d_call: TRBD1
cdr3_aa: CSVDAGGVGRRTEAFF
cdr3_nt: TGCAGCGTTGATGCAGGGGGCGTGGGTCGGCGCACTGAAGCTTTCTTT

j_call: TRBJ1-5
v_call: TRBV7-6
d_call: -
cdr3_aa: CASSPGGSDSNQPQHF
cdr3_nt: TGTGCCAGCAGCCCCGGAGGGAGTGATAGCAATCAGCCCCAGCATTTT

j_call: TRBJ2-7
v_call: TRBV5-1
d_call: TRBD2
cdr3_aa: CASSLAAGVTYEQYF
cdr3_nt: TGCGCCAGCAGCTTGGCGGCGGGAGTAACCTACGAGCAGTACTTC

j_call: TRBJ2-7
v_call: TRBV27
d_call: -
cdr3_aa: CASSFVQGVHEQYF
cdr3_nt: TGTGCCAGCAGTTTCGTACAGGGAGTCCACGAGCAGTACTTC

j_call: TRBJ2-7
v_call: TRBV5-1
d_call: -
cdr3_aa: CASTPGRAALGEQYF
cdr3_nt: TGCGCCAGCACCCCGGGCCGAGCGGCGCTTGGGGAGCAGTACTTC

j_call: TRBJ2-7
v_call: TRBV27
d_call: TRBD2
cdr3_aa: CASSRLAGLYEQYF
cdr3_nt: TGTGCCAGCAGTCGACTAGCCGGCCTTTACGAGCAGTACTTC

j_call: TRBJ2-2
v_call: TRBV5-6
d_call: TRBD1
cdr3_aa: CASSFRDRGLSGTGELFF
cdr3_nt: TGTGCCAGCAGCTTCCGGGACAGGGGCCTTTCGGGCACCGGGGAGCTGTTTTTT

j_call: TRBJ2-1
v_call: TRBV9
d_call: TRBD2
cdr3_aa: CASSPSGSYNEQFF
cdr3_nt: TGTGCCAGCAGTCCTAGCGGCTCCTACAATGAGCAGTTCTTC

j_call: TRBJ2-5
v_call: TRBV11-2
d_call: -
cdr3_aa: CASSLSLVWETQYF
cdr3_nt: TGTGCCAGCAGCTTGAGTCTGGTTTGGGAGACCCAGTACTTC

j_call: TRBJ1-2
v_call: TRBV5-1
d_call: -
cdr3_aa: CASRDFDGYTF
cdr3_nt: TGCGCCAGCAGGGACTTTGATGGCTACACCTTC

j_call: TRBJ1-2
v_call: TRBV5-1
d_call: TRBD1
cdr3_aa: CASSSGTGGNYGYTF
cdr3_nt: TGCGCCAGCAGCTCAGGGACAGGGGGTAACTATGGCTACACCTTC

j_call: TRBJ1-1
v_call: TRBV2
d_call: -
cdr3_aa: CASIRPPVGTEAFF
cdr3_nt: TGTGCCAGCATCAGGCCGCCGGTGGGCACTGAAGCTTTCTTT

j_call: TRBJ2-1
v_call: TRBV7-9
d_call: TRBD1
cdr3_aa: CASSLGTGGIDEQFF
cdr3_nt: TGTGCCAGCAGCTTAGGGACAGGGGGCATCGATGAGCAGTTCTTC

j_call: TRBJ1-4
v_call: TRBV28
d_call: -
cdr3_aa: CASRRRNEKLFF
cdr3_nt: TGTGCCAGCAGGCGTCGAAATGAAAAACTGTTTTTT

j_call: TRBJ1-6
v_call: TRBV5-5
d_call: TRBD1
cdr3_aa: CASSYLVQGYSPLHF
cdr3_nt: TGTGCCAGCAGCTACTTGGTACAGGGGTATTCACCCCTCCACTTT

j_call: TRBJ2-3
v_call: TRBV7-9
d_call: -
cdr3_aa: CASSLDQIWGHTDTQYF
cdr3_nt: TGTGCCAGCAGCTTAGATCAGATTTGGGGGCACACAGATACGCAGTATTTT

j_call: TRBJ2-7
v_call: TRBV7-9
d_call: -
cdr3_aa: CASSPSSDRLYEQYF
cdr3_nt: TGTGCCAGCAGCCCATCTTCGGACAGACTCTACGAGCAGTACTTC